A single sample gave rise to the 19 T cell receptor beta chains below, sequenced in a study of blood T cells in healthy people across ages. Primed by a sample-barcoded 5' primer and a J-beta primer mix, a second PCR proceeded for about 6 to 12 cycles. TCRdb reanalysed the 5' RACE reads using MiXCR and keeps one entry per CDR3 protein. Seen here are 1.5 million to 1.9 million distinct CDR3 sequences, about 42% observed once, and the top ten hold less than 5%. The sequenced sample was blood. The receptor source for this set is a woman between 18 and 29 years old in good health.

This chain connects TRBV20-1 to TRBJ2-5, with D possibly being TRBD2 (5 bases). The ends were cut back, 6 bases at V and 0 bases at J, with 17 bases in the middle. CDR3 length: 15 amino acids. CDR1 is DFQATT and CDR2 is SNEGSKA in the germline V gene (reference sequence). The CDR3: CSARKAASYQETQYF. The CDR3, as DNA: TGCAGTGCCCGGAAAGCGGCCTCGTACCAAGAGACCCAGTACTTC.

The chain is built from TRBV5-1 and TRBJ1-3; tentative D call: TRBD1 (5 bases). Germline V CDR1 and CDR2: SGHRS, YFSETQ. V was trimmed by 4 bases and J by 0 bases, leaving 14 bases between them. CDR3 length equals 16 residues. DNA of the CDR3: TGCGCCAGCAGCCTGGGACCGACGTACTCTGGAAACACCATATATTTT. Encoded protein: CASSLGPTYSGNTIYF.

The V call is TRBV28, the J call TRBJ1-2, with TRBD1 identical over 7 bases. This CDR3 is built from 14 residues. Germline V gene sequence: CDR1 MDHEN, CDR2 SYDVKM. Trimming took 7 bases from V and 8 from J; bases not matched to a gene: 13. DNA of the CDR3: TGTGCCAGCACAATACCAACTACAGGGGTCGGCTACACCTTC. The encoded protein is CASTIPTTGVGYTF.

CDR3 amino acids: CASSSGSLSTDTQYF. The CDR3 nucleotides read TGTGCCAGCAGTTCAGGCTCCCTTAGCACAGATACGCAGTATTTT. V usage is TRBV6-2 or TRBV6-3 and J usage is TRBJ2-3, with unresolved D. Per the germline V gene, CDR1 is MNHEY and CDR2 is SVGEGT. The CDR3 sequence is 15 residues long. V lost 4 bases and J lost 0, with 11 bases in between.

This clonotype was detected ten times or more. V and J are TRBV27 and TRBJ1-2; 8 nucleotides agree with TRBD1. J was trimmed by 2 bases and V by 5 bases; bases with no gene match: 7. Germline CDR1 and CDR2: MNHEY and SMNVEV (reference sequence). The CDR3 covers 15 residues. The CDR3 bases are TGTGCCAGCAGTGCCAACAGGGGGGTAAACTATGGCTACACCTTC. It translates to CASSANRGVNYGYTF.

This chain links TRBV20-1 with TRBJ1-3; D might be TRBD1 (6 bases). This CDR3 has 13 amino acids. With 3 bases removed from V and 8 bases from J, the gap between germline ends came to 14 bases. Germline lookup yields CDR1 DFQATT and CDR2 SNEGSKA (reference sequence). CDR3 protein: CSARKTGRDTIYF. DNA of the CDR3: TGCAGTGCTAGGAAAACAGGGAGGGACACCATATATTTT.

CDR3 in DNA: TGTGCCAGCAGTTTTCTGGGGTCCAGGGGCTACACCTTC. It yields the protein CASSFLGSRGYTF. The rearrangement joins TRBV27 to TRBJ1-2; D not certain. The V end was cut by 3 bases, the J end by 8 bases, with 13 bases between. This CDR3 has 13 residues. The germline V gene encodes CDR1 MNHEY and CDR2 SMNVEV (reference sequence).

This clonotype was found a few times. The J gene is TRBJ2-5, the V gene TRBV5-1; 10 positions agree with TRBD1. The CDR3 extends over 15 amino acids. J lost 3 bases, V lost 3 bases, and 5 bases had no gene match. Germline assignment: CDR1 SGHRS and CDR2 YFSETQ. The CDR3 region has the DNA TGCGCCAGCAGCTCATGGGACAGGGGTGAAGAGACCCAGTACTTC. Its protein is CASSSWDRGEETQYF.

This clonotype was counted a few times. The rearrangement joins TRBV5-1 to TRBJ1-3; D is unclear. The CDR3 loop spans 15 amino acids. From germline, CDR1 is SGHRS and CDR2 YFSETQ. V lost 4 bases and J lost 0, with 11 bases in between. The CDR3 DNA follows: TGCGCCAGCAGCCTACCGGAAAGCTCTGGAAACACCATATATTTT. It yields the protein CASSLPESSGNTIYF. Drawing the rest from reference TRBV5-1 and TRBJ1-3, the complete variable domain is KAGVTQTPRYLIKTRGQQVTLSCSPISGHRSVSWYQQTPGQGLQFLFEYFSETQRNKGNFPGRFSGRQFSNSRSEMNVSTLELGDSALYLCASSLPESSGNTIYFGEGSWLTVV.

This clonotype was counted between two and nine times. This chain uses TRBV4-1 with TRBJ2-7; D might be TRBD1 (5 bases). The germline CDR1 and CDR2 sequences are MGHRA and YSYEKL. V was clipped by 1 base and J by 6 bases, with 16 bases between them. CDR3 length: 15 amino acids. The CDR3 here is CASSQVQGKWSEQYF. Written as DNA, the CDR3 is TGCGCCAGCAGCCAAGTCCAGGGAAAGTGGAGCGAGCAGTACTTC.

This clonotype was detected a few times. The chain carries TRBV2 and TRBJ1-5; D ambiguous. V was trimmed by 8 bases and J by 5 bases, leaving 13 bases between them. CDR3 size: 13 residues. Germline lookup yields CDR1 SNHLY and CDR2 FYNNEI. The CDR3 protein is CASGPERHQPQHF. The CDR3 DNA reads TGTGCCAGCGGGCCGGAACGGCATCAGCCCCAGCATTTT. The full variable domain, in which reference TRBV2 and TRBJ1-5 provide the parts outside the CDR3, is EPEVTQTPSHQVTQMGQEVILRCVPISNHLYFYWYRQILGQKVEFLVSFYNNEISEKSEIFDDQFSVERPDGSNFTLKIRSTKLEDSAMYFCASGPERHQPQHFGDGTRLSIL.

As regards this clonotype: A junction boundary mismatches the germline segment, possibly from a read error. The chain carries TRBV12-3 or TRBV12-4 and TRBJ2-1, with D possibly being TRBD1 (6 bases). This CDR3 has 13 residues. The CDR3 DNA sequence: TGTGCCAGCAGTTTTGAGGGGGTAGATGAGGAGTTCTTC. Its protein product is CASSFEGVDEEFF.

The chain links TRBV20-1 to TRBJ2-1, with no clear D. Judging by the DNA end, TRBJ2-7 fits better; the J call may be wrong. Germline CDR1 reads DFQATT; CDR2 reads SNEGSKA (reference sequence). This CDR3 contains 15 residues. The CDR3 loop reads CSARDRPSSYNEQYF. The DNA for the CDR3 is TGCAGTGCTAGAGACAGGCCGAGCTCCTACAATGAGCAGTACTTC.

This clonotype was observed a few times. J is TRBJ1-5 and V is TRBV6-2 or TRBV6-3, with TRBD1 matching over 8 bases. This CDR3 is built from 13 residues. CDR1 is MNHEY and CDR2 is SVGEGT in the germline V gene. With V trimmed by 10 bases and J by 5 bases, 7 bases remained unmatched. CDR3 residues: CATKDRVYQPQHF. The CDR3 bases are TGTGCCACCAAGGACAGGGTTTATCAGCCCCAGCATTTT.

The V and J genes are TRBV30 and TRBJ1-5; D not certain. The CDR3 has 13 amino acids. Germline lookup yields CDR1 GTSNPN and CDR2 SVGIG (reference sequence). Trimming stripped 0 bases from V and 4 bases from J, with 7 bases between. The CDR3 loop is CAWSVLRNQPQHF. In nucleotides, the CDR3 is TGTGCCTGGAGTGTATTACGAAATCAGCCCCAGCATTTT.

The V gene is TRBV13, the J gene TRBJ2-3, with a weak D call TRBD2 (6 bases). The V end lost 4 bases, the J end lost 14 bases, and 25 bases lay between the germline ends. From germline, CDR1 is PRHDT and CDR2 FYEKMQ (reference sequence). The CDR3 has 15 residues. CDR3 residues: CASSSSALPGLPLYF. The CDR3 region has the DNA TGTGCCAGCAGCTCTTCAGCCCTACCGGGACTTCCTCTGTATTTT.

This clonotype appeared a few times. The gene calls are TRBV11-2 and TRBJ2-3; D remains ambiguous. The CDR3 totals 15 residues. Trimming stripped 5 bases from V and 4 bases from J, with 16 bases between. The germline V gene has CDR1 SGHAT and CDR2 FQNNGV. The CDR3, as DNA: TGTGCCAGCAGCCCCTCGTTAAATCGAGCAGATACGCAGTATTTT. Translating it yields CASSPSLNRADTQYF.

This chain connects TRBV4-2 to TRBJ2-5; perhaps D is TRBD1 or TRBD2 (5 bases each). The CDR3 totals 15 residues. CDR1 is LGHNA, CDR2 YNFKEQ, per germline. V was pared by 0 bases and J by 5 bases, with 13 bases between. The CDR3 region is CASSQEWGIGETQYF. CDR3 sequence (DNA): TGTGCCAGCAGCCAAGAATGGGGGATAGGGGAGACCCAGTACTTC.

In this sample, this clonotype turned up many times. The chain is built from TRBV6-2 or TRBV6-3 and TRBJ2-1, with D tentatively TRBD2 (6 bases). CDR1 is MNHEY, CDR2 SVGEGT, per germline. V gave up 2 bases and J gave up 7 bases, with 6 bases separating them. The CDR3 is 12 residues long. CDR3: CASSYAGNEQFF. The CDR3 nucleotides read TGTGCCAGCAGTTACGCGGGGAATGAGCAGTTCTTC.